This T cell receptor (beta chain) emerged from a study of regulatory T cells in long-lasting Graves disease. Both iRepertoire HTBI primers and Arm-PCR of CDR3 regions were used to build the TCR beta libraries. TCRdb re-called the multiplex PCR reads through MiXCR, storing one row per CDR3 protein. The data contain approximately 440,000 distinct CDR3 sequences, 16% of them singletons. Indicated time point: newly diagnosed GD, antithyroid drugs for less than 3 months. From PBMCs, RNA was extracted and then used to make the TCR library. The V segment lost 6 bases and the J segment 9 bases; nucleotides outside the gene matches: 9. The germline V gene has CDR1 MDHEN and CDR2 SYDVKM. This CDR3 spans 13 amino acids. These sequences were also reported in another study, on T cells in Graves' hyperthyroidism and ophthalmopathy. From that second work: Newly diagnosed hyperthyroidism, duration under 2 months, in patients aged 18 to 65.

The clonotype originates from a man in his forties with Graves disease. The chain joins TRBV28 to TRBJ1-1; 8 bases map to TRBD1. This sample comprised peripheral blood mononuclear cells (PBMCs), obtained at new diagnosis, from a patient treated with antithyroid drugs. This CDR3 is CASRAGGQGKAFF. CDR3 bases: TGTGCCAGCAGGGCAGGCGGACAGGGCAAAGCTTTCTTT.